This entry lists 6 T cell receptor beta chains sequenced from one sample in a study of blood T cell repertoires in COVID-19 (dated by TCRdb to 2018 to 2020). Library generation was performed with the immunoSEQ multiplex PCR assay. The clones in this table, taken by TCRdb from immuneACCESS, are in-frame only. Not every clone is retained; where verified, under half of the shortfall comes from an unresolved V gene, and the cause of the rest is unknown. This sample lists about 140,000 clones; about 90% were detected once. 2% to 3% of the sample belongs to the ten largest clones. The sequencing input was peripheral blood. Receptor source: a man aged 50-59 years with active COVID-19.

The CDR3 sequence is CASSVGRRGGGTDTQYF. The CDR3 coding sequence is TGTGCCAGCAGCGTAGGGAGGCGGGGGGGCGGCACAGATACGCAGTATTTT. The J gene is TRBJ2-3, the V gene TRBV9; the match to TRBD2 covers 9 bases. V was pared by 0 bases and J by 1 base, with 6 bases of the junction left unmatched. There are 17 residues in the CDR3. CDR1 and CDR2 (germline): SGDLS, YYNGEE.

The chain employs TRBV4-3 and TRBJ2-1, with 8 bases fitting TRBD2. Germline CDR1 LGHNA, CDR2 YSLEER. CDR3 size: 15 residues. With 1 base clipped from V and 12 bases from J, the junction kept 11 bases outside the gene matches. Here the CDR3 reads CASSQVRLAGGGQFF. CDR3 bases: TGCGCCAGCAGCCAAGTGCGCCTAGCGGGTGGGGGGCAGTTCTTC.

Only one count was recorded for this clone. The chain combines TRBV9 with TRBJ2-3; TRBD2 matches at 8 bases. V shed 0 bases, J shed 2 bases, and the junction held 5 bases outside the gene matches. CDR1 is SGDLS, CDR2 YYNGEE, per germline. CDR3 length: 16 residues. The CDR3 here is CASSVGNSGVTDTQYF. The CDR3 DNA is TGTGCCAGCAGCGTAGGGAATAGCGGGGTCACAGATACGCAGTATTTT.

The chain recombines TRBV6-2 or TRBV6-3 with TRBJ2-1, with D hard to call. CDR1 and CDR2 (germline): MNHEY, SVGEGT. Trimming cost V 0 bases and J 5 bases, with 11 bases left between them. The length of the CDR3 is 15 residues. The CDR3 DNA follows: TGTGCCAGCAGTTACTCTAGAGCCGGTGACAATGAGCAGTTCTTC. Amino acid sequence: CASSYSRAGDNEQFF.

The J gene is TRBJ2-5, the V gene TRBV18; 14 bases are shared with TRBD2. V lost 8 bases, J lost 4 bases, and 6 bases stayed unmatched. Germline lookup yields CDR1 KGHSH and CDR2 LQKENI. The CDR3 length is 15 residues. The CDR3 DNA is TGTGCCAGCAGCGGGACTAGCGGGGGCGGAGAGACCCAGTACTTC. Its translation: CASSGTSGGGETQYF.

CDR3 coding DNA: TGTGCCAGCAGCCAAGGGGTGAAGAGGGGGTCCCTTTATGCTGGCTACACCTTC. Its protein is CASSQGVKRGSLYAGYTF. The chain uses TRBV3-1 (or the pseudogene TRBV3-2) and TRBJ1-2, with a weak D call TRBD1 (6 bases). The CDR3 extends over 18 amino acids. The V gene lost 1 base and the J gene lost 7 bases, with 25 bases spanning the gap. The germline V gene has CDR1 LGHDT and CDR2 YNNKEL (reference sequence).